This T cell receptor beta chain was identified during a study of blood T cell repertoires in COVID-19. CDR1 is SGHTA and CDR2 is FQGTGA in the germline V gene. There are 15 residues in the CDR3. V lost 1 base to trimming and J lost 1 base; unmatched junction nucleotides: 2. Sequencing used immunoSEQ multiplex PCR; TCRdb keeps in-frame clones, though not all of them. The data contain about 130,000 clones, about 86% of them singletons. The sequenced material came from peripheral blood. The J gene is TRBJ2-5, the V gene TRBV7-3; 8 bases match TRBD1. This receptor was taken from a woman of 80 years or more with acute or convalescent COVID-19. CDR3 sequence: CASSLRGTGQETQYF. DNA of the CDR3: TGTGCCAGCAGCTTAAGAGGGACAGGCCAAGAGACCCAGTACTTC.